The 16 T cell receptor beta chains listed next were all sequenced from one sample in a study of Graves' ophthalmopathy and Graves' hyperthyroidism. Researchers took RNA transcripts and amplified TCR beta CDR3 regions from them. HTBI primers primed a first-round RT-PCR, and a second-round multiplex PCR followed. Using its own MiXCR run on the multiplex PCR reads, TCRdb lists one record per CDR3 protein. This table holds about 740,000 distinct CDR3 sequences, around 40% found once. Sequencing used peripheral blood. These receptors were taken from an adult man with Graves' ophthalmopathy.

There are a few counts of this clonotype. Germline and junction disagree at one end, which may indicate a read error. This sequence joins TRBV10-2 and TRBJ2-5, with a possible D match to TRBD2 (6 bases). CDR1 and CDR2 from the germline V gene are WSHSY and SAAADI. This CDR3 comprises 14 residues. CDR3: CASSPPEGPETQYF. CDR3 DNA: TGTGCCAGCTCACCACCGGAGGGTCCGGAGACCCAGTACTTC.

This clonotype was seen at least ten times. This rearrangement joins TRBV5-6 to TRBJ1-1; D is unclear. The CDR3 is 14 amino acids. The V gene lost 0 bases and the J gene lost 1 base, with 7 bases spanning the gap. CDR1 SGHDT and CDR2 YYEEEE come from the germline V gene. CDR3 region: CASSLELGNTEAFF. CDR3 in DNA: TGTGCCAGCAGCTTGGAATTGGGGAACACTGAAGCTTTCTTT. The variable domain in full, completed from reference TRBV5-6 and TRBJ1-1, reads DAGVTQSPTHLIKTRGQQVTLRCSPKSGHDTVSWYQQALGQGPQFIFQYYEEEERQRGNFPDRFSGHQFPNYSSELNVNALLLGDSALYLCASSLELGNTEAFFGQGTRLTVV.

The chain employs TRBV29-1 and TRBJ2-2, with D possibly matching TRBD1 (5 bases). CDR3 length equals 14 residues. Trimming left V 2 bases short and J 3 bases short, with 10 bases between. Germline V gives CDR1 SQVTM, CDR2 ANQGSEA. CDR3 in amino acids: CSVEQGSDTGELFF. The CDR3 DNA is TGCAGCGTTGAACAGGGAAGCGACACCGGGGAGCTGTTTTTT.

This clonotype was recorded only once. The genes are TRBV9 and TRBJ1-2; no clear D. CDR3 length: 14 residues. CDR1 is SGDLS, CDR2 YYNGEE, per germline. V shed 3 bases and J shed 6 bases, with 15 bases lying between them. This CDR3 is CASSGRFGWDGYTF. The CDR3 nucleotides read TGTGCCAGCAGCGGAAGGTTTGGTTGGGATGGCTACACCTTC. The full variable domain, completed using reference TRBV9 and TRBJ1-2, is DSGVTQTPKHLITATGQRVTLRCSPRSGDLSVYWYQQSLDQGLQFLIQYYNGEERAKGNILERFSAQQFPDLHSELNLSSLELGDSALYFCASSGRFGWDGYTFGSGTRLTVV.

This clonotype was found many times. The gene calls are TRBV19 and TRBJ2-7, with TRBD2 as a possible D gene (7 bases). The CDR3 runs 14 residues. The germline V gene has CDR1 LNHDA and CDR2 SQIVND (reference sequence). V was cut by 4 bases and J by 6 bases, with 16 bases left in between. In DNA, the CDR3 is TGTGCCAGTAGTACGCGCGGGAGAGGGGGCGAGCAGTACTTC. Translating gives CASSTRGRGGEQYF. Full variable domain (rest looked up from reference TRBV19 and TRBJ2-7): DGGITQSPKYLFRKEGQNVTLSCEQNLNHDAMYWYRQDPGQGLRLIYYSQIVNDFQKGDIAEGYSVSREKKESFPLTVTSAQKNPTAFYLCASSTRGRGGEQYFGPGTRLTVT.

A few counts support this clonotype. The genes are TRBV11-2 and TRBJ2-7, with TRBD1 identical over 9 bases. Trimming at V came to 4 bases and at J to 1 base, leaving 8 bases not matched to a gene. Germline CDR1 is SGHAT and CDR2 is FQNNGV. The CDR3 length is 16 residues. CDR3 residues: CASSSPGQGRSYEQYF. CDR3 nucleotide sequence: TGTGCCAGCAGCTCCCCGGGACAGGGAAGGTCCTACGAGCAGTACTTC. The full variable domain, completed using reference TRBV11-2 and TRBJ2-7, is EAGVAQSPRYKIIEKRQSVAFWCNPISGHATLYWYQQILGQGPKLLIQFQNNGVVDDSQLPKDRFSAERLKGVDSTLKIQPAKLEDSAVYLCASSSPGQGRSYEQYFGPGTRLTVT.

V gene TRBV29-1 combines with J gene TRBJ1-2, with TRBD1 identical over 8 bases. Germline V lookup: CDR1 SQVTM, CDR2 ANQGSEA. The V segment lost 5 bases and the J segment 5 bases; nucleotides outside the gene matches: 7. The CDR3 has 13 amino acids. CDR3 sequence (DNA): TGCAGCGTTAACCAGGGGGCTCGGTATGGCTACACCTTC. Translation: CSVNQGARYGYTF.

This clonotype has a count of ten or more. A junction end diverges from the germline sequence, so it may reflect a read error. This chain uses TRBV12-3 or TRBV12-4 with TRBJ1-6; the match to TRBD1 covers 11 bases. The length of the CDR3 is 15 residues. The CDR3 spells CASSRTGGYDSPLHF. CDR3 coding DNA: TGTGCCAGCAGTCGGACAGGGGGCTATGATTCACCCCTCCACTTT.

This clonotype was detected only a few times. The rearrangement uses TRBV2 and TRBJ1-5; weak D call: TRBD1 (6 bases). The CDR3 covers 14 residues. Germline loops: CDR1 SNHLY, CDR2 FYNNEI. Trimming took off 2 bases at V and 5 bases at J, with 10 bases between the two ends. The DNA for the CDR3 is TGTGCCAGCAGTGAAACAGGGCTTTATCAGCCCCAGCATTTT. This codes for CASSETGLYQPQHF.

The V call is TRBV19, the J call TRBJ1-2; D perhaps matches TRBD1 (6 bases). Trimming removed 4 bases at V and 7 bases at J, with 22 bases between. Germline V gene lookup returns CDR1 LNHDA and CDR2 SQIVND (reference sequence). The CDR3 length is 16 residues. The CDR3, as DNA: TGTGCCAGTAGTACGTACCCGGTAGGGGGGGGCTCTGGCTACACCTTC. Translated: CASSTYPVGGGSGYTF.

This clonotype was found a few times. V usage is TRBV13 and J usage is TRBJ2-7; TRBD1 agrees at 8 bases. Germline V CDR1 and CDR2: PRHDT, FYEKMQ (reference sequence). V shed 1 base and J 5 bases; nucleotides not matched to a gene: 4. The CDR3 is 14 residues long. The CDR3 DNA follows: TGTGCCAGCAGCTTAGAGGACAGGGTCCACGAGCAGTACTTC. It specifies CASSLEDRVHEQYF.

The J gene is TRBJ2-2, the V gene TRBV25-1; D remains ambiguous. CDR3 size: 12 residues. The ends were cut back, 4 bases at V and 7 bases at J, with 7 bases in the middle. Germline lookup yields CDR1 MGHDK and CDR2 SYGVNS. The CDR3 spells CASSASVGELFF. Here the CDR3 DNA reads TGTGCCAGCAGTGCGTCTGTCGGGGAGCTGTTTTTT.

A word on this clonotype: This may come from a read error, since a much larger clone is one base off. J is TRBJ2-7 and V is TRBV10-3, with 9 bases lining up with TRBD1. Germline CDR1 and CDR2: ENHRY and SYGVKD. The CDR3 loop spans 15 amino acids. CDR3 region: CAISEGTGISYEQCF. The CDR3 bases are TGTGCCATCAGTGAGGGGACAGGGATCTCCTACGAGCAGTGCTTC.

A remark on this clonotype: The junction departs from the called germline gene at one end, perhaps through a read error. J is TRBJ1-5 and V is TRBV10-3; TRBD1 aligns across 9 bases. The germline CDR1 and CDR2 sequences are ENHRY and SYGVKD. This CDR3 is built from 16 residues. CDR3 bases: TGTGCCAGCAGTTCTCGGACAGGGGTGAGCAATCAGCCCCGGCATTTT. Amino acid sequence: CASSSRTGVSNQPRHF.

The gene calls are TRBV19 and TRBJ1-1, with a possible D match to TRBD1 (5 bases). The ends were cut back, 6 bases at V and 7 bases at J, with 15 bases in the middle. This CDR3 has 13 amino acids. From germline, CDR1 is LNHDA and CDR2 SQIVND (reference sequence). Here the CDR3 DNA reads TGTGCCAGTAGCCGACAGATAGTGGGTGAAGCTTTCTTT. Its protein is CASSRQIVGEAFF.

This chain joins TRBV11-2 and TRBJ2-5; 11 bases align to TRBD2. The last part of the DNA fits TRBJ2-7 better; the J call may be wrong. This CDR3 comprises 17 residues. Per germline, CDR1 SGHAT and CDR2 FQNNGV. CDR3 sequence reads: CASSKIAGGPGAYEQYF. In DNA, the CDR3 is TGTGCCAGCAGCAAAATAGCGGGAGGGCCTGGCGCCTACGAGCAGTACTTC.